The T cell receptor beta chain described here comes from a study of cytotoxic CD8 clonotypes in ibrutinib-treated CLL. Across the study: Partial responses totalled approximately 24 and complete responses 2; after median 68 months, approximately 15 remained remitted and about twelve progressed.

Assay used: immunoSEQ multiplex PCR; TCRdb lists only in-frame clones, some missing. The sample holds more than 85,000 clones; roughly three quarters are singletons and the top ten take 20% to 25%. Comment on this clone: Its antigen is still unknown.

Study results and limitations: Samples from sustained-remission and progressing patients were taken at different times. Baseline-level clonality went beyond age-matched healthy donors and moved in step with circulating CD8+ T-cell counts. The clonality went up when patients responded to ibrutinib and dropped back toward baseline at progression.

The TCR comes from a human donor with chronic lymphocytic leukemia. The source was PBMCs, collected after 24 months of ibrutinib treatment.

DNA of the CDR3: TGTGCTAGTGGTCTAAGCGCAGGGCTCTCTGGAAACACCATATATTTT. This gives the protein CASGLSAGLSGNTIYF. This chain links TRBV12-5 with TRBJ1-3, with a tentative D call TRBD1 (5 bases). This CDR3 has 16 amino acids. V lost 5 bases and J 0 bases, leaving 14 bases between the germline ends. CDR1 is LGHNT, CDR2 FRNRAP, per germline.